This is a list of T cell receptor beta chains from one sample in a study of blood T cell repertoires in COVID-19. Sequencing was performed with immunoSEQ multiplex PCR; in TCRdb, only in-frame clones are kept and a portion is missing. The data hold about 370,000 clones, with more than 80% observed a single time. Sequencing was carried out using PBMCs or T cells enriched from blood (not recorded which). Every receptor here comes from a man aged 18 to 30 who had recovered from COVID-19. The CDR3 runs from the conserved cysteine through the conserved F or W. Each record gives: J gene, clone size, V gene, D gene, CDR3 protein, CDR3 DNA. A D gene is named only where the DNA matches it firmly. Expanded clones get a size class; other rows say once, few or many, or leave the size out.

TRBJ2-1,few,TRBV4-3,TRBD1,CASSPDRGRFEQFF,TGCGCCAGCAGCCCCGACAGGGGGCGGTTTGAGCAGTTCTTC
TRBJ1-2,NA,TRBV3-1/TRBV3-2,TRBD1,CASSLTGEAYGYTF,TGTGCCAGCAGCTTGACAGGGGAGGCCTATGGCTACACCTTC
TRBJ2-2,NA,TRBV18,NA,CASSPPVNTGELFF,TGTGCCAGCTCACCCCCCGTGAACACCGGGGAGCTGTTTTTT
TRBJ2-3,NA,TRBV18,NA,CASLHRMRVPSTDTQYF,TGTGCCAGCTTGCACCGAATGCGCGTTCCAAGCACAGATACGCAGTATTTT
TRBJ1-4,NA,TRBV7-2,TRBD1,CASRPGTGSEKLFF,TGTGCCAGCAGGCCCGGGACAGGGAGTGAAAAACTGTTTTTT
TRBJ1-1,NA,TRBV18,NA,CASSASEVGEAFF,TGTGCCAGCTCAGCCTCGGAGGTGGGTGAAGCTTTCTTT
TRBJ1-6,NA,TRBV6-5,NA,CASSYFPFRAPLHF,TGTGCCAGCAGTTATTTCCCATTCAGGGCACCCCTCCACTTT
TRBJ2-2,NA,TRBV9,TRBD2,CASSVEVGTSGRGELFF,TGTGCCAGCAGCGTAGAGGTTGGAACTAGCGGGAGGGGGGAGCTGTTTTTT
TRBJ1-1,NA,TRBV5-1,NA,CASSTTAGAFF,TGCGCCAGCAGCACGACAGCAGGCGCTTTCTTT
TRBJ2-3,NA,TRBV3-1/TRBV3-2,TRBD2,CASSQAGWSGRITDTQYF,TGTGCCAGCAGCCAAGCAGGGTGGAGCGGGAGGATTACGGATACGCAGTATTTT
TRBJ2-2,NA,TRBV5-1,NA,CASSPRQNTGELFF,TGCGCCAGCAGCCCAAGACAGAACACCGGGGAGCTGTTTTTT
TRBJ1-2,NA,TRBV3-1/TRBV3-2,NA,CASSLETGYDYGYTF,TGTGCCAGCAGCTTGGAAACAGGGTACGACTATGGCTACACCTTC
TRBJ2-5,NA,TRBV6-5,TRBD1,CASSYSGDRGPETQYF,TGTGCCAGCAGTTACTCCGGGGACAGGGGGCCGGAGACCCAGTACTTC
TRBJ2-7,NA,TRBV28,NA,CASSFDTPKQYF,TGTGCCAGCAGCTTCGACACCCCAAAGCAGTACTTC
TRBJ1-4,NA,TRBV28,TRBD1,CASSSGTGNEKLFF,TGTGCCAGCAGCTCCGGGACAGGAAATGAAAAACTGTTTTTT
TRBJ1-1,NA,TRBV28,NA,CASSLPLRGGDAEAFF,TGTGCCAGCAGTTTGCCCCTGAGGGGCGGGGATGCTGAAGCTTTCTTT
TRBJ1-3,NA,TRBV27,TRBD1,CASSRRTGENTIYF,TGTGCCAGCAGCCGACGGACAGGGGAAAACACCATATATTTT
TRBJ2-7,NA,TRBV6-6,NA,CASSYEEGSYEQYF,TGTGCCAGCAGTTACGAGGAGGGCTCCTACGAGCAGTACTTC
TRBJ2-7,NA,TRBV23-1,TRBD2,CASSQSRSRELYEQYF,TGCGCCAGCAGTCAATCCCGCTCGCGGGAGCTCTACGAGCAGTACTTC
TRBJ1-2,NA,TRBV2,NA,CASSEGGGTYGYTF,TGTGCCAGCAGTGAAGGGGGGGGAACCTATGGCTACACCTTC
TRBJ1-5,few,TRBV30,NA,CAWSTPGTLKRGNQPQHF,TGTGCCTGGAGCACCCCCGGGACACTAAAAAGAGGGAATCAGCCCCAGCATTTT
TRBJ2-1,NA,TRBV18,TRBD1,CASSGQSSYNEQFF,TGTGCCAGCTCGGGACAGAGCTCCTACAATGAGCAGTTCTTC
TRBJ1-5,NA,TRBV19,NA,CASSIEGAVYQPQHF,TGTGCCAGTAGTATAGAGGGGGCGGTTTATCAGCCCCAGCATTTT